This T cell receptor (beta chain) was recovered during a study of cytomegalovirus exposure and HLA in healthy donors (dated by TCRdb to 2017 to 2019). Context from the whole study: A later analysis indicated that the 95 to 150 validation repertoires were generated on the platform also employed for the roughly 650 repertoires of the first cohort. The aim of the study was to test whether cataloging public T cell receptors could identify signatures of past pathogen exposure. High-throughput TCR immunosequencing, statistical association of individual TCRs with disease status, and machine learning were combined to predict cytomegalovirus infection status. In addition to the first cohort of 666 subjects, a separate validation cohort of under 150 different subjects was used.

The study at large found these results: The authors suggested that the approach could potentially be extended to other disease states and immunological phenotypes. All 120 or so repertoires were used to score co-occurrence in the validation cohort in a later analysis, because that analysis had no HLA typing for the cohort. Subsequent analysis determined that TCRs grouped into clusters in the first cohort also showed a tendency toward co-occurrence across the 90 to 150 validation repertoires, and 85% to 95% of cluster scores exceeded 0. In vitro tests confirmed that a few of the cytomegalovirus-associated TCR beta chains recognize cytomegalovirus antigens. Most TCR sequences were seen in very few donors, while some public TCRs were found in many individuals. The classifier was reported to diagnose cytomegalovirus status with high specificity and sensitivity in both the original cohort and the validation cohort. A total of 164 TCR beta chains were listed by the study as associated with cytomegalovirus.

The donors were included in the validation cohort of around 120 subjects, a group kept apart from the approximately 700-subject first cohort. Its CDR3 holds 14 amino acids, cysteine through phenylalanine. Only the CDR3 region is kept as DNA, spanning 42 bases read in frame from base 1. CDR1 and CDR2 were assigned from the germline V gene as MGHRA and YSYEKL. Libraries were prepared through the immunoSEQ multiplex PCR assay. As for the authors' bioinformatics: A statistical classification framework was built to diagnose cytomegalovirus status from the catalog of TCR beta chain sequences. TCRdb retrieved this table from immuneACCESS and kept in-frame rearrangements only. Not all clones are present; in checked studies, unresolved V genes account for under half, and no reason is known for the remainder. The DNA gave D and trimming, while V, J and clone size come from that table. The sample table shows about 110,000 clones, and 70% to 85% are seen once. The ten biggest clones cover 3% to 3.5% of the sample.

As for this clone: There is no known antigen for this receptor. At one end, the junction sequence differs from germline, possibly due to a read error.

The sequence was obtained from a woman aged 18-29 years in good health and CMV-seronegative. Material: PBMCs. In this chain, TRBV4-1 is recombined with TRBJ2-7; the D gene is perhaps TRBD1, on 5 matching bases. The base sequence is TGCGCCAGCAGCCAAGAAGGTTTGGCGGACATTCGGATCTTC. This encodes CASSQEGLADIRIF.